These 29 T cell receptor beta chains were all obtained from the same sample, sequenced in a study of Graves' ophthalmopathy and Graves' hyperthyroidism (dated by TCRdb to 2017 to 2018). TCRdb names Illumina HiSeq 2000 as the instrument used. TCR beta CDR3 regions were amplified from RNA transcripts for repertoire sequencing. The first round was an RT-PCR using HTBI primers with the Qiagen OneStep RT-PCR kit, and this first round was followed by a second-round multiplex PCR, then size selection and purification. TCRdb reworked the public reads: Q25 trimming with fastp, MiXCR clone assembly, productive beta chains retained. CDR3 protein sequences are deduplicated, and each keeps its most common genes and DNA. Recorded for this sample are about 700,000 distinct CDR3 sequences; roughly 39% of them occurred a single time. The ten largest clones capture more than 2.5% of the sample. The specimen was peripheral blood. The receptors here all came from an adult man with Graves' ophthalmopathy.

Points on this clonotype: Compared with germline, one end of the junction differs, possibly owing to a read error. The V and J genes are TRBV29-1 and TRBJ2-7; perhaps TRBD2 as D (5 bases). Per germline, CDR1 SQVTM and CDR2 ANQGSEA. The CDR3 consists of 12 residues. The DNA of the CDR3 is TGCAGCGTTGTGGGTCGGCCCGGGGAGCTGTACTTC. This sequence encodes CSVVGRPGELYF.

The gene calls are TRBV13 and TRBJ1-1; D is unresolved. Trimming left V 6 bases short and J 1 base short, with 12 bases between. CDR1 PRHDT and CDR2 FYEKMQ come from the germline V gene (reference sequence). The CDR3 is 14 amino acids. CDR3 sequence: CASRAMERNTEAFF. CDR3 nucleotide sequence: TGTGCCAGCAGAGCCATGGAAAGGAACACTGAAGCTTTCTTT.

This chain links TRBV6-1 with TRBJ2-7; 9 bases align to TRBD1. Losses at the gene ends were 4 bases for V and 3 bases for J; bases not matched to a gene: 4. From germline, CDR1 is MNHNS and CDR2 SASEGT. This CDR3 is built from 14 residues. CDR3 protein: CASSADRGYYEQYF. The DNA of the CDR3 is TGTGCCAGCAGTGCAGACAGGGGGTACTACGAGCAGTACTTC.

This sequence joins TRBV13 and TRBJ2-1; the D gene is possibly TRBD1 (6 bases). The germline gives CDR1 PRHDT, CDR2 FYEKMQ (reference sequence). With 4 bases removed from V and 9 bases from J, the gap between germline ends came to 13 bases. The CDR3 consists of 13 residues. The CDR3: CASSWTVCSEQFF. The CDR3 region has the DNA TGTGCCAGCAGCTGGACAGTATGCAGTGAGCAGTTCTTC.

The rearrangement links TRBV25-1 to TRBJ1-6, with 7 bases that match TRBD1. V shed 8 bases, J shed 8 bases, and the junction held 6 bases outside the gene matches. The CDR3 loop spans 13 amino acids. Germline V gene lookup returns CDR1 MGHDK and CDR2 SYGVNS. As DNA, the CDR3 is TGTGCCAGCCGGGACAGAAACGATTCACCCCTCCACTTT. Translation: CASRDRNDSPLHF.

This clonotype showed up just a few times. The V gene is TRBV7-9, the J gene TRBJ2-2; 9 bases match TRBD2. Germline values: CDR1 SEHNR, CDR2 FQNEAQ (reference sequence). The CDR3 is 15 residues long. After removal of 8 bases from V and 6 bases from J, the junction contained 10 bases not matched to a gene. This CDR3 is CASAPGGRAAGELFF. The DNA for the CDR3 is TGTGCCAGCGCCCCGGGCGGGAGGGCCGCCGGGGAGCTGTTTTTT.

Only a few counts were recorded for this clonotype. This chain uses TRBV10-3 with TRBJ1-1; D gene uncertain. Germline CDR1 is ENHRY and CDR2 is SYGVKD. Trimming removed 4 bases at V and 0 bases at J, with 9 bases between. This CDR3 spans 14 amino acids. Written as DNA, the CDR3 is TGTGCCATCAGTGGGGAGGGTTTGAACACTGAAGCTTTCTTT. Protein sequence: CAISGEGLNTEAFF.

The chain has TRBV19 and TRBJ2-7; 7 bases agree with TRBD2. V shed 1 base and J 7 bases; nucleotides not matched to a gene: 7. This CDR3 contains 14 residues. CDR1 and CDR2 (germline): LNHDA, SQIVND (reference sequence). The DNA of the CDR3 is TGTGCCAGTAGTATAGGGCTAGCGGTCTGGGAGCAGTACTTC. The encoded protein is CASSIGLAVWEQYF.

The chain couples TRBV9 to TRBJ1-3; D unresolved. This CDR3 is 15 amino acids long. V was cut by 0 bases and J by 8 bases, with 15 bases left in between. Germline V gives CDR1 SGDLS, CDR2 YYNGEE. CDR3 residues: CASSVGALDGYTIYF. In DNA form, the CDR3 reads TGTGCCAGCAGCGTAGGTGCGCTGGATGGCTACACCATATATTTT.

The chain carries TRBV7-2 and TRBJ2-5; 16 positions agree with TRBD2. V was pared by 3 bases and J by 5 bases, with 6 bases of the junction left unmatched. CDR1 SGHTA and CDR2 FQGNSA come from the germline V gene. This CDR3 is built from 17 residues. CDR3 loop: CASSFLGTSGRAETQYF. CDR3 nucleotides: TGTGCCAGCAGCTTTCTAGGGACTAGCGGGAGGGCGGAGACCCAGTACTTC.

At least ten counts were recorded for this clonotype. V is TRBV7-9 and J is TRBJ2-2; 12 nucleotides agree with TRBD2. The length of the CDR3 is 16 residues. Per germline, CDR1 SEHNR and CDR2 FQNEAQ (reference sequence). V dropped 5 bases and J dropped 3; count of bases not matched to a gene: 4. CDR3 DNA: TGTGCCAGCAGCCGTGGACTAGCGGGACACACCGGGGAGCTGTTTTTT. This encodes CASSRGLAGHTGELFF.

The chain joins TRBV12-3 or TRBV12-4 to TRBJ2-2; perhaps TRBD2 as D (5 bases). There are 14 residues in the CDR3. Between the trimmed V and J ends, which lost 5 bases and 4 bases, there was a span of 11 bases. DNA for the CDR3: TGTGCCAGCAGTCGGGGAGTTACCACCGGGGAGCTGTTTTTT. Protein product: CASSRGVTTGELFF.

This clonotype was picked up a small number of times. The chain employs TRBV7-2 and TRBJ2-5; either TRBD1 or TRBD2 may supply D (7 bases each). V was pared by 5 bases and J by 0 bases, with 13 bases between. The V gene's germline CDR1 is SGHTA and CDR2 FQGNSA. CDR3 length: 15 residues. The CDR3 DNA sequence: TGTGCCAGCAGCCCAGGGGGGGAGTACCAAGAGACCCAGTACTTC. It translates to CASSPGGEYQETQYF.

This clonotype was seen at least ten times. The rearrangement joins TRBV25-1 to TRBJ2-2, with unresolved D. Germline-derived CDR1 and CDR2 are MGHDK and SYGVNS. The length of the CDR3 is 14 residues. V was pared by 10 bases and J by 6 bases, with 18 bases between. The CDR3 region has the DNA TGTGCCACCGCGTCTGGGCCCGACGCCGGGGAGCTGTTTTTT. This gives the protein CATASGPDAGELFF.

In regard to this clonotype: Mismatch with germline at one junction end may stem from a read error. V usage is TRBV10-3 and J usage is TRBJ1-5; 7 bases line up with TRBD1. Germline values: CDR1 ENHRY, CDR2 SYGVKD. The CDR3 loop spans 17 amino acids. For the CDR3, the DNA is TGTGTCATCAGTGAGTCAGGGGGAATCCTATTAAATCAGCCCCAGCATTTT. Residues: CVISESGGILLNQPQHF.

This clonotype was seen once. The J gene is TRBJ1-4, the V gene TRBV29-1; no clear D. CDR1 and CDR2 from the germline V gene are SQVTM and ANQGSEA. The V end lost 3 bases, the J end lost 10 bases, and 18 bases lay between the germline ends. The CDR3 runs 14 residues. The CDR3 sequence: CSVDRSGRAGKLFF. CDR3 in DNA: TGCAGCGTTGACCGGAGCGGGAGGGCAGGAAAACTGTTTTTT.

The chain uses TRBV4-3 and TRBJ1-2; 9 bases fit TRBD1. The germline CDR1 and CDR2 sequences are LGHNA and YSLEER. Unmatched junction bases numbered 10, after V lost 4 bases and J lost 4 bases. The CDR3 length is 16 residues. The CDR3 region has the DNA TGCGCCAGCAGCCGAGACCCGGGACAGGGCGTCTATGGCTACACCTTC. Translating it yields CASSRDPGQGVYGYTF.

For this clonotype: A much larger clone lies a single base off, so this may be a read error. This chain links TRBV20-1 with TRBJ2-5, with 7 bases lining up with TRBD1. Unmatched junction bases numbered 0, after V lost 0 bases and J lost 2 bases. In germline, CDR1 is DFQATT, CDR2 SNEGSKA (reference sequence). This CDR3 is 13 amino acids long. CDR3 DNA: TGCAGTGCTAGAGAGGGACAGCAAGAGACCCAGTACTTC. Translation gives CSAREGQQETQYF.

In this sample, this clonotype turned up many times. The chain couples TRBV19 to TRBJ1-2; D ambiguous. Germline V lookup: CDR1 LNHDA, CDR2 SQIVND (reference sequence). This CDR3 region has 13 residues. Trimming took off 4 bases at V and 2 bases at J, with 8 bases between the two ends. This chain's CDR3 is CASSNRENYGYTF. The CDR3, as DNA: TGTGCCAGTAGTAATAGGGAAAACTATGGCTACACCTTC.

This clonotype was detected only once. The V gene is TRBV12-3 or TRBV12-4, the J gene TRBJ1-5; D may be TRBD1 (5 bases). The CDR3 consists of 14 residues. V lost 6 bases and J 4 bases, leaving 13 bases between the germline ends. The CDR3 nucleotides read TGTGCCAGCAGCACGGGACCGAAAAATCAGCCCCAGCATTTT. Translation: CASSTGPKNQPQHF.

This clonotype was picked up a small number of times. The chain employs TRBV4-3 and TRBJ1-6; D remains unclear. Germline loops: CDR1 LGHNA, CDR2 YSLEER. The V gene lost 0 bases and the J gene lost 9 bases, with 9 bases spanning the gap. This CDR3 region has 14 residues. The CDR3 loop is CASSQDNGPSPLHF. In DNA, the CDR3 is TGCGCCAGCAGCCAAGATAACGGGCCTTCACCCCTCCACTTT.

This sequence joins TRBV10-3 and TRBJ2-7; 7 nucleotides match TRBD1. CDR1 and CDR2 from the germline V gene are ENHRY and SYGVKD. With 3 bases clipped from V and 6 bases from J, the junction kept 8 bases outside the gene matches. CDR3 length equals 14 residues. CDR3 loop: CAISDGTASGEQYF. For the CDR3, the DNA is TGTGCCATCAGTGACGGGACAGCCTCTGGCGAGCAGTACTTC.

This clonotype was detected many times. This chain uses TRBV7-3 with TRBJ2-5; D assignment may be TRBD1 or TRBD2 (6 bases each). CDR3 size: 10 residues. Germline V lookup: CDR1 SGHTA, CDR2 FQGTGA. Trimming pared 7 bases from V and 11 bases from J, leaving 11 bases between. CDR3 in amino acids: CASTEGDQYF. The CDR3 nucleotides are TGTGCCAGCACGGAGGGGGATCAGTACTTC.

V gene TRBV2 combines with J gene TRBJ1-2; 10 bases are shared with TRBD1. V dropped 8 bases and J dropped 4; count of bases not matched to a gene: 10. Germline CDR1 SNHLY, CDR2 FYNNEI. There are 15 residues in the CDR3. In nucleotides, the CDR3 is TGTGCCAGCCAAGACAGGGGGCCGTTCGGCTATGGCTACACCTTC. Translating gives CASQDRGPFGYGYTF.

V gene TRBV25-1 combines with J gene TRBJ2-7, with 11 bases aligning to TRBD1. Trimming removed 8 bases from V and 6 bases from J; junction bases left unmatched: 9. Germline V gene lookup returns CDR1 MGHDK and CDR2 SYGVNS. The CDR3 sequence is 14 residues long. The CDR3 loop reads CASRTGQGAIEQYF. The CDR3 bases are TGTGCCAGCCGAACCGGACAGGGGGCTATCGAGCAGTACTTC.

This clonotype was counted at least ten times. This chain links TRBV2 with TRBJ1-4, with unresolved D. Germline assignment: CDR1 SNHLY and CDR2 FYNNEI. Trimming cost V 6 bases and J 3 bases, with 14 bases left between them. The CDR3 extends over 15 amino acids. The CDR3 DNA follows: TGTGCCAGCAGGGACGGGGAGTGGTCTAATGAAAAACTGTTTTTT. It is translated as CASRDGEWSNEKLFF.

V and J are TRBV10-3 and TRBJ1-6; D remains ambiguous. This CDR3 region has 14 residues. Trimming cost V 6 bases and J 8 bases, with 14 bases left between them. Germline CDR1 is ENHRY and CDR2 is SYGVKD. The CDR3 sequence: CAIREGRVDSPLHF. DNA for the CDR3: TGTGCCATCAGAGAAGGACGGGTAGATTCACCCCTCCACTTT.

V gene TRBV5-1 combines with J gene TRBJ2-7; tentatively, D is TRBD1 or TRBD2 (6 bases each). This CDR3 has 17 amino acids. Trimming cost V 4 bases and J 5 bases, with 25 bases left between them. Germline CDR1 is SGHRS and CDR2 is YFSETQ. For the CDR3, the DNA is TGCGCCAGCAGCCCCGAGGGGGGCGCCAAACAGGGAAACGAGCAGTACTTC. Translation gives CASSPEGGAKQGNEQYF.

Many counts were recorded for this clonotype. V is TRBV7-9 and J is TRBJ1-2, with TRBD1 matching over 7 bases. Germline-derived CDR1 and CDR2 are SEHNR and FQNEAQ (reference sequence). The CDR3 covers 15 residues. After removal of 5 bases from V and 5 bases from J, the junction contained 11 bases not matched to a gene. CDR3 bases: TGTGCCAGCAGCCCGAGGGACAGCTCAAGATATGGCTACACCTTC. This gives the protein CASSPRDSSRYGYTF.